This T cell receptor (beta chain) stems from a study of blood T cell repertoires in COVID-19. Looking at the study overall: Donors in the United States, Italy and Spain gave samples during acute or convalescent COVID-19. PBMCs, B-cell-depleted T cells, or T cells were the source of the cDNA or gDNA that made up the material.

As handled by the study authors: For nucleated cells, counts were estimated from reference gene primer amplification. Measured with immunoSEQ multiplex PCR; TCRdb has only the in-frame clones, and not every one. V and J calls and clone size come straight from that table; D and trimming were deduced from the DNA. Of 250,000 to 300,000 clones in the sample, more than 75% were seen once. Germline CDR1 and CDR2: LGHNA and YNFKEQ. The CDR3 extends over 18 amino acids. Unmatched junction bases numbered 15, after V lost 0 bases and J lost 7 bases. Sequenced: PBMCs or T cells enriched from blood (not recorded which). The chain joins TRBV4-2 to TRBJ2-1; 7 positions agree with TRBD2. The receptor was isolated from a woman aged 40 to 50 with acute COVID-19. The CDR3: CASSQDRNRAGVWNEQFF. The DNA for the CDR3 is TGTGCCAGCAGCCAAGATCGTAATAGGGCGGGAGTTTGGAATGAGCAGTTCTTC.